This T cell receptor beta chain comes out of a study of tumor-infiltrating lymphocytes in primary liver carcinoma. The wider study: Productive TCRbeta reads per sample were roughly 3.5 to 7.5 million, not differing by tissue. General study findings and limits: Among the pair types, tumor region pairs showed more overlap than tumor-adjacent and tumor-blood pairs. Blood trailed tumors significantly in top-250-clone fraction (p = 0.039). No comparison of CD4+ and CD8+ repertoires was made, since the samples were bulk unsorted.

It was unsorted whole blood that yielded blood RNA, and germline DNA was also extracted. The researchers produced TCR beta cDNA from around 500 ng total RNA with a constant-region primer. Library construction for TCR beta comprised three nested multiplex PCR rounds performed with slightly modified ARM-PCR. PCR rounds one and two used TRBV1-TRBV30 forward primers with a C-beta reverse primer for approximately 11 cycles each. Each CDR3 protein gets one entry after TCRdb re-called the multiplex PCR reads with MiXCR. The data show 190,000 or so distinct CDR3 sequences, with less than 65% seen just once and 5.5% to 9% held by the top ten. With regard to this clonotype: What it binds is not known.

V dropped 2 bases and J dropped 17; count of bases not matched to a gene: 11. CDR3 length equals 14 residues. The source of this sequence is a woman in her fifties or sixties with primary liver carcinoma and hepatitis B virus infection. The V and J genes are TRBV12-3 or TRBV12-4 and TRBJ1-6; 8 nucleotides line up with TRBD1. The sequenced sample consisted of peripheral blood. The DNA for the CDR3 is TGTGCCAGCAGTTTACAGGGGGCGATTAAGCCCTTCCACTTT. It codes for CASSLQGAIKPFHF.